The 16 T cell receptor beta chains below come from one sample, sequenced in a study of cytomegalovirus exposure and HLA in healthy donors. 60 Vbeta and 13 Jbeta primers were used in PCR. Sequencing used immunoSEQ multiplex PCR; TCRdb keeps in-frame clones, though not all of them. Altogether 64,000 or so clones are present, over 75% being singletons, with the ten largest covering around 10%. The sample consisted of PBMCs. These TCRs come from a female donor in good health and CMV-seronegative.

This clone has just a few counts. The CDR3, as DNA: TGTGCCAGTAGTATCGGTTATAGCAATCAGCCCCAGCATTTT. Its protein is CASSIGYSNQPQHF. The chain links TRBV19 to TRBJ1-5; D is unclear. V was shortened by 3 bases and J by 0 bases, with 6 bases between the two germline ends. Per germline, CDR1 LNHDA and CDR2 SQIVND (reference sequence). This CDR3 spans 14 amino acids. The full variable domain, completed using reference TRBV19 and TRBJ1-5, is DGGITQSPKYLFRKEGQNVTLSCEQNLNHDAMYWYRQDPGQGLRLIYYSQIVNDFQKGDIAEGYSVSREKKESFPLTVTSAQKNPTAFYLCASSIGYSNQPQHFGDGTRLSIL.

V is TRBV28 and J is TRBJ1-1; 8 positions match TRBD1. V lost 6 bases, J lost 7 bases, and 19 bases stayed unmatched. The CDR3 has 17 amino acids. The germline CDR1 and CDR2 sequences are MDHEN and SYDVKM. The CDR3 reads CASSRFLVDRERDEAFF. The CDR3 nucleotides are TGTGCCAGCAGCCGTTTCTTGGTGGACAGGGAAAGGGATGAAGCTTTCTTT.

This chain joins TRBV5-6 and TRBJ1-2, with 8 bases fitting TRBD1. This CDR3 region has 18 residues. The ends lost 3 bases at V and 2 bases at J; junction bases unmatched: 15. Germline V lookup: CDR1 SGHDT, CDR2 YYEEEE. As DNA, the CDR3 is TGTGCCAGCAGCTGGAGAAACCGACAGGGGCAAAGGAACTATGGCTACACCTTC. Translating gives CASSWRNRQGQRNYGYTF.

This chain links TRBV11-2 with TRBJ2-1; 10 nucleotides line up with TRBD2. Per the germline V gene, CDR1 is SGHAT and CDR2 is FQNNGV. The CDR3 contains 16 residues. The ends lost 4 bases at V and 4 bases at J; junction bases unmatched: 7. The DNA of the CDR3 is TGTGCCAGCAGCTCTAATAGCGGGAGGAAATACAATGAGCAGTTCTTC. Its translation is CASSSNSGRKYNEQFF.

The genes are TRBV28 and TRBJ2-1; D is unresolved. CDR1 is MDHEN, CDR2 SYDVKM, per germline. V lost 4 bases, J lost 2 bases, and 12 bases lay in between. This CDR3 is built from 15 residues. CDR3 nucleotides: TGTGCCAGCAGTTCTCGCGGTTTAACCTACAATGAGCAGTTCTTC. Translation gives CASSSRGLTYNEQFF.

The chain has TRBV5-6 and TRBJ2-1, with 7 bases identical to TRBD1. Germline V lookup: CDR1 SGHDT, CDR2 YYEEEE. The J segment lost 0 bases and the V segment lost 0 bases, leaving 6 bases of the junction unmatched. The CDR3 extends over 17 amino acids. CDR3 in DNA: TGTGCCAGCAGCTTGGACTTCGGGACAGCCTCCTACAATGAGCAGTTCTTC. Translation: CASSLDFGTASYNEQFF.

The V call is TRBV19, the J call TRBJ1-5; 10 bases agree with TRBD1. J was trimmed by 4 bases and V by 5 bases; bases with no gene match: 8. The V gene's germline CDR1 is LNHDA and CDR2 SQIVND (reference sequence). There are 16 residues in the CDR3. The CDR3 DNA reads as TGTGCCAGTAGTGTCTTAGGGACAGGGGAAAATCAGCCCCAGCATTTT. Protein: CASSVLGTGENQPQHF.

This chain joins TRBV4-3 and TRBJ1-2; 10 nucleotides agree with TRBD1. J was trimmed by 3 bases and V by 4 bases; bases with no gene match: 5. The germline V gene has CDR1 LGHNA and CDR2 YSLEER. The CDR3 is 15 amino acids. CDR3 sequence (DNA): TGCGCCAGCAGCCCCTTGACAGGGGGCGACTATGGCTACACCTTC. Translation: CASSPLTGGDYGYTF.

The chain couples TRBV7-9 to TRBJ2-1; TRBD2 agrees at 7 bases. This CDR3 comprises 19 residues. Germline CDR1 SEHNR, CDR2 FQNEAQ (reference sequence). V dropped 1 base and J dropped 6; count of bases not matched to a gene: 18. This CDR3 reads CASSLGLGRGLVATNEQFF. For the CDR3, the DNA is TGTGCCAGCAGCTTAGGGCTGGGGAGGGGTTTGGTGGCGACCAATGAGCAGTTCTTC.

The DNA of the CDR3 is TGTGCCAGTAGTATAGATCGTTCAGGGCGCTATGGCTACACCTTC. Translation: CASSIDRSGRYGYTF. The chain recombines TRBV19 with TRBJ1-2; weak D call: TRBD1 (5 bases). The CDR3 consists of 15 residues. In germline, CDR1 is LNHDA, CDR2 SQIVND (reference sequence). The V gene lost 0 bases and the J gene lost 4 bases, with 12 bases spanning the gap.

The chain is built from TRBV27 and TRBJ1-4, with 7 bases matching TRBD1. The CDR3 has 15 amino acids. CDR1 and CDR2 (germline): MNHEY, SMNVEV (reference sequence). The V gene end was trimmed by 6 bases and the J gene end by 4 bases; junction bases not matched to a gene: 8. The CDR3 nucleotides are TGTGCCAGCAGCCGCCGGGACAGCCTTAATGAAAAACTGTTTTTT. Amino acids: CASSRRDSLNEKLFF.

This clone has only a few counts. The chain joins TRBV4-1 to TRBJ2-1; no firm D call. This CDR3 spans 16 amino acids. Trimming shortened V by 1 base and J by 0 bases, and 10 bases separated the two germline ends. Germline lookup yields CDR1 MGHRA and CDR2 YSYEKL. The CDR3 nucleotides are TGCGCCAGCAGCCAAGGGGCGCAAAGCTCCTACAATGAGCAGTTCTTC. Translation gives CASSQGAQSSYNEQFF.

This clone was counted a single time. This chain joins TRBV9 and TRBJ2-3; TRBD2 aligns across 15 bases. V was pared by 2 bases and J by 2 bases, with 9 bases of the junction left unmatched. The CDR3 is made up of 19 amino acids. The germline CDR1 and CDR2 sequences are SGDLS and YYNGEE. CDR3 in amino acids: CASSVEGWTSGGATDTQYF. The CDR3 DNA is TGTGCCAGCAGCGTCGAAGGTTGGACTAGCGGGGGGGCCACAGATACGCAGTATTTT.

V usage is TRBV18 and J usage is TRBJ2-3, with 10 bases that match TRBD2. Germline assignment: CDR1 KGHSH and CDR2 LQKENI. V was pared by 3 bases and J by 5 bases, with 5 bases of the junction left unmatched. This CDR3 has 15 amino acids. The CDR3 nucleotides are TGTGCCAGCTCACCCTCTAGCGGGGGTGGAGATACGCAGTATTTT. Translated, it gives CASSPSSGGGDTQYF. Variable domain in full (rest from reference TRBV18 and TRBJ2-3): NAGVMQNPRHLVRRRGQEARLRCSPMKGHSHVYWYRQLPEEGLKFMVYLQKENIIDESGMPKERFSAEFPKEGPSILRIQQVVRGDSAAYFCASSPSSGGGDTQYFGPGTRLTVL.

This chain connects TRBV28 to TRBJ2-1, with 7 positions matching TRBD2. Germline trimming cut 4 bases from V and 6 bases from J; bases unmatched to any gene: 9. This CDR3 comprises 15 residues. CDR1 and CDR2 from the germline V gene are MDHEN and SYDVKM. CDR3 residues: CASSYGLVLLNEQFF. The CDR3 coding sequence is TGTGCCAGCAGTTACGGACTAGTCCTCCTCAATGAGCAGTTCTTC.

The CDR3 bases are TGTGCCAGCAAATACGTGCGGGGGGCCTTCACAGATACGCAGTATTTT. Protein sequence: CASKYVRGAFTDTQYF. The chain is built from TRBV2 and TRBJ2-3; 8 nucleotides agree with TRBD2. The V and J ends lost 7 bases and 2 bases, in that order; junction bases with no gene match: 11. This CDR3 spans 16 amino acids. Germline V gives CDR1 SNHLY, CDR2 FYNNEI.